The TCR beta chain under discussion was sequenced for a study of identifying expanded T cells in peripheral blood. Study findings and constraints: Across healthy donors, higher total template counts meant significantly greater approximately two-week count variance. About 1.3 clones differed between technical replicates, versus around 15 and 19 over time.

No infections or other immune events were documented during collection. Method: immunoSEQ multiplex PCR; TCRdb's copy keeps in-frame clones and lacks some. The sample comprises around 75,000 clones, approximately 87% of which are singletons, and 3.3% rests with the top ten. Per the germline V gene, CDR1 is KGHSH and CDR2 is LQKENI. There are 16 residues in the CDR3. Trimming at V came to 1 base and at J to 6 bases, leaving 11 bases not matched to a gene. As to this clone: Its antigen is not known.

This sequence originates from a person between 18 and 75 years old in good health. Sequencing input: blood. This chain joins TRBV18 and TRBJ1-1, with 7 bases fitting TRBD1. CDR3 sequence reads: CASSPRSGQTSPEAFF. CDR3 nucleotide sequence: TGTGCCAGCTCACCACGCTCGGGACAGACCTCTCCTGAAGCTTTCTTT.